This TCR beta chain was identified during a study of shared clonotypes between healthy human individuals. Study-wide results and caveats: The generation probabilities recorded for non-shared clonotypes fell below those of clonotypes shared by all four donors.

On this clone itself: Its antigen remains unidentified.

CDR1 and CDR2 (germline): MNHNS, SASEGT. The trim removed 4 bases at V and 3 bases at J, leaving 3 bases unmatched. This CDR3 region has 14 residues. The data were produced by immunoSEQ multiplex PCR, yet TCRdb's version contains in-frame clones alone and is incomplete. The table includes about 730,000 clones, around 77% detected once. The TCR comes from a woman aged 30 to 39 in good health. Sample: memory CD4+ T cells sorted from blood. Subset of the sample: CD45RA-negative fraction. The rearrangement uses TRBV6-1 and TRBJ1-2; 9 bases align to TRBD1. CDR3 nucleotides: TGTGCCAGCAGTGGACAGGGGGTGGACTATGGCTACACCTTC. Translation gives CASSGQGVDYGYTF.